This T cell receptor (beta chain) was profiled in a study of T cells in Graves' hyperthyroidism and ophthalmopathy. From RNA transcripts, TCR beta CDR3 regions were amplified. During a first-round RT-PCR of the TCR CDR3, the HTBI primer set was used. TCRdb independently ran MiXCR on the multiplex PCR reads; one entry per CDR3 protein. The table shows about 340,000 distinct CDR3 sequences, with roughly a fifth occurring only once. This clonotype was counted only a few times. Its antigen remains unknown. CDR3 length equals 14 residues. Between the trimmed V and J ends, which lost 6 bases and 3 bases, there was a span of 11 bases. The germline gives CDR1 MNHNS, CDR2 SASEGT. Study-wide findings and caveats: Ophthalmopathy was separated from stable hyperthyroidism by a 13 V-J model.

Sequencing was carried out using blood. This receptor was identified in a woman in her forties or fifties with Graves' hyperthyroidism. J is TRBJ2-2 and V is TRBV6-1; no definite D call. CDR3 sequence reads: CASRRSWDTGELFF. In nucleotides, the CDR3 is TGTGCCAGCAGACGCTCGTGGGACACCGGGGAGCTGTTTTTT.